This T cell receptor (beta chain) appears in the sequencing data of a study of blood T cells in healthy people across ages. This clonotype was detected only a few times. For the second PCR, which ran for about 7 to 11 cycles, a sample-barcoded 5' primer and a J-beta primer mix were used. MiXCR was run by TCRdb on the 5' RACE reads, yielding one entry per CDR3 protein. Seen here are fewer than 2,000,000 distinct CDR3 sequences, roughly two fifths observed once, and the top ten hold about 23%. The length of the CDR3 is 15 residues. V lost 0 bases to trimming and J lost 3 bases, with 12 bases between them. Per germline, CDR1 SGHVS and CDR2 FNYEAQ. The study isolated at least 6.5 million PBMCs from each sample.

This receptor was taken from a human donor in good health. The material sequenced was blood. The chain recombines TRBV7-6 with TRBJ2-7, with D maybe TRBD1 (6 bases). CDR3 loop: CASSLAPGQFYEQYF. The CDR3 DNA follows: TGTGCCAGCAGCTTAGCGCCCGGACAGTTCTACGAGCAGTACTTC.